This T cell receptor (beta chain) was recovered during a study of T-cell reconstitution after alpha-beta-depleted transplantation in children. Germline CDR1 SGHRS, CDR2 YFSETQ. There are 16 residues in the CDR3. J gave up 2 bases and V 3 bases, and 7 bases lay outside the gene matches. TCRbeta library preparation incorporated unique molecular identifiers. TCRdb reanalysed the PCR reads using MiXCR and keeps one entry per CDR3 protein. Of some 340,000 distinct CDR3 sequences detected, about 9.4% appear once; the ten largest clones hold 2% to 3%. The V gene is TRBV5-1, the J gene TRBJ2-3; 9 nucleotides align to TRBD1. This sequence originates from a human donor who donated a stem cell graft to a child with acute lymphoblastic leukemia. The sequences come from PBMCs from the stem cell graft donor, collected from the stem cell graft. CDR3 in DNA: TGCGCCAGCAGCTCTCCCGGGACAGGGAACACAGATACGCAGTATTTT. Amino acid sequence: CASSSPGTGNTDTQYF.